This T cell receptor beta chain comes out of a study of blood T cells in healthy people across ages. There are 18 residues in the CDR3. In germline, CDR1 is SGHRS, CDR2 YFSETQ. Trimming at V came to 4 bases and at J to 9 bases, leaving 21 bases not matched to a gene. Remarks on this clonotype: The target antigen is unknown.

A J-beta primer mix and a sample-barcoded 5' primer were used in a second PCR of roughly 7 to 12 cycles. Every sample produced at least 3 million CDR3-containing paired-end reads. TCRdb re-derived calls from the 5' RACE reads in MiXCR, one entry per CDR3 protein. The profile shows more than 1,400,000 distinct CDR3 sequences, around two fifths of them singletons. Study-wide results and caveats: Naive T cell percentage showed a strong correlation with the diversity of TCR beta.

This clonotype originated in a woman aged 18 to 35 in good health. The rearrangement uses TRBV5-1 and TRBJ2-2; 7 positions agree with TRBD2. Source material: blood. The CDR3 spells CASSLLPAREILGRELFF. As DNA, the CDR3 is TGCGCCAGCAGCCTCCTCCCGGCGCGGGAGATTTTAGGAAGGGAGCTGTTTTTT.